The entry below describes one T cell receptor (beta chain). This specimen belongs to a study of technical replicates of blood from several donors. Some clones are missing from TCRdb's copy, which holds only in-frame ones; the method was immunoSEQ multiplex PCR. There are roughly 80,000 clones in the sample; 90% to 95% occur only once, and 0.25% lies in the top ten. Trimming removed 1 base at V and 7 bases at J, with 5 bases between. Germline V gene lookup returns CDR1 SQVTM and CDR2 ANQGSEA. The CDR3 is made up of 11 amino acids. V gene TRBV29-1 combines with J gene TRBJ2-1; no clear D. This TCR derives from a human donor in good health. The specimen sequenced was T cells isolated from PBMCs. The CDR3 nucleotides are TGCAGCGTTGAAGCGCGGAATGAGCAGTTCTTC. Translating gives CSVEARNEQFF.